Below are 10 T cell receptor gamma chains sequenced from a single sample in a study of Vδ1+ human thymocytes. Their recognized antigens are unknown. Broader study findings: Thymic TRG and TRD repertoires appeared highly polyclonal.

Extracted RNA was reverse transcribed into cDNA. The CDR3 regions were amplified by multiplex PCR from V-gene primers to a constant-region primer. TCRdb redid the clone calls on the multiplex PCR reads with CATT. This sample has 35,000 or so gamma-chain clones; roughly 21% occur once, and the top ten carry about 2%. The sequenced sample was Vdelta1+ gamma-delta thymocytes from the thymus. Noted subset: FACS-sorted CD3+ TCRalphabeta- TCRVdelta1+ TCRVdelta2- thymocytes. These receptor sequences come from a girl less than two years old who had congenital heart surgery.

This clone was detected a few times. The J gene is TRGJ1 or TRGJ2, the V gene TRGV4. This CDR3 comprises 12 residues. V shed 3 bases, J shed 7 bases, and the junction held 6 bases outside the gene matches. The germline V gene has CDR1 EGSTGY and CDR2 YDSYTSSV. Here the CDR3 DNA reads TGTGCCACCTGGGATAATAAATATAAGAAACTCTTT. Its translation is CATWDNKYKKLF.

This clone was counted only a few times. Other nucleotide sequences from this sample produce the same CDR3. V is TRGV4 and J is TRGJ1 or TRGJ2. The V gene's germline CDR1 is EGSTGY and CDR2 YDSYTSSV. The V and J ends lost 1 base and 11 bases, in that order; junction bases with no gene match: 20. This CDR3 has 16 residues. The chain's CDR3 is CATWDGTPSPKMEKLF. In DNA form, the CDR3 reads TGTGCCACCTGGGATGGCACCCCGAGTCCAAAAATGGAGAAACTCTTT.

This rearrangement joins TRGV9 to TRGJ1 or TRGJ2. Germline V gene lookup returns CDR1 GITISATS and CDR2 ISYDGTV (reference sequence). Unmatched junction bases numbered 7, after V lost 11 bases and J lost 0 bases. The CDR3 length is 12 residues. CDR3: CACPSNYYKKLF. CDR3 coding DNA: TGTGCCTGCCCTTCGAATTATTATAAGAAACTCTTT.

This clone was counted only a few times. This chain links TRGV9 with TRGJP. CDR3 length: 14 amino acids. V lost 9 bases to trimming and J lost 9 bases; unmatched junction nucleotides: 8. The germline gives CDR1 GITISATS, CDR2 ISYDGTV (reference sequence). The CDR3 bases are TGTGCCTTGCGGTATATGTTGGGCAAAAAAATCAAGGTATTT. Translating gives CALRYMLGKKIKVF.

V is TRGV2 and J is TRGJ1 or TRGJ2. CDR3 length equals 15 residues. Germline CDR1 EGSNGY, CDR2 YDSYNSKV. Trimming cost V 1 base and J 0 bases; bases outside gene matches: 6. This chain's CDR3 is CATWDGRGNYYKKLF. Here the CDR3 DNA reads TGTGCCACCTGGGACGGCCGAGGGAATTATTATAAGAAACTCTTT.

The J gene is TRGJ1 or TRGJ2, the V gene TRGV3. The CDR3 spans 17 residues. The germline V gene encodes CDR1 VTNTFY and CDR2 YDVSTARD (reference sequence). V trimming: 5 bases; J trimming: 0 bases; junction bases outside the gene matches: 16. CDR3 DNA: TGTGCCACCTGGGTGGCCCTCCCCCTATCGAATTATTATAAGAAACTCTTT. The encoded protein is CATWVALPLSNYYKKLF.

This clone was observed a few times. The chain carries TRGV5 and TRGJ1 or TRGJ2. Germline trimming cut 0 bases from V and 7 bases from J; bases unmatched to any gene: 6. The germline CDR1 and CDR2 sequences are VINAFY and YDVSNSKD. CDR3 length: 13 residues. This CDR3 reads CATWDRLVYKKLF. The CDR3 DNA follows: TGTGCCACCTGGGACAGGCTTGTCTATAAGAAACTCTTT.

This clone turned up a few times. J is TRGJ1 or TRGJ2 and V is TRGV3. The V gene's germline CDR1 is VTNTFY and CDR2 YDVSTARD (reference sequence). The CDR3 contains 13 residues. With 3 bases clipped from V and 7 bases from J, the junction kept 9 bases outside the gene matches. The CDR3 is CATWDPRGYKKLF. CDR3 bases: TGTGCCACCTGGGACCCACGGGGCTATAAGAAACTCTTT.

J is TRGJP1 and V is TRGV3. Looked up from germline, CDR1 is VTNTFY and CDR2 is YDVSTARD (reference sequence). The CDR3 spans 15 residues. J gave up 8 bases and V 4 bases, and 13 bases lay outside the gene matches. The CDR3 DNA follows: TGTGCCACCTGGGAGTCCACTCTCGGCGGTTGGTTCAAGATATTT. This encodes CATWESTLGGWFKIF.

As for this clone: Possible read error: a much larger clone is one base away. The chain is built from TRGV8 and TRGJP2. Germline V CDR1 and CDR2: VENAVY, YDSYNSRV. V trimming: 4 bases; J trimming: 2 bases; junction bases outside the gene matches: 4. The CDR3 is made up of 14 amino acids. The DNA of the CDR3 is TGTGCCACCTGGGACCAGAGTAGTGATTGGATCAAGACGTTT. Its protein is CATWDQSSDWIKTF.